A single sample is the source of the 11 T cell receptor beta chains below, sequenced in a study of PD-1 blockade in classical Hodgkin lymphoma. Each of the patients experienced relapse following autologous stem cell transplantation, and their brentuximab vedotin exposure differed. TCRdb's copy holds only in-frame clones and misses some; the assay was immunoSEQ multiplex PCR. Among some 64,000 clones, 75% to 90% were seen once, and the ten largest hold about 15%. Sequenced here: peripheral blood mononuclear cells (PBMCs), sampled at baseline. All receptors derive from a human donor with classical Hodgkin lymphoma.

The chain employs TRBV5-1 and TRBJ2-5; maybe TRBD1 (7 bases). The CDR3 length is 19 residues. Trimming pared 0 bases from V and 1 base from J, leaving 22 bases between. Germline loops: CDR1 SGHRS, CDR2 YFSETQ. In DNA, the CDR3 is TGCGCCAGCAGCTTGGAAGCAGGGGGGCCGTCGACCGTCCAAGAGACCCAGTACTTC. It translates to CASSLEAGGPSTVQETQYF.

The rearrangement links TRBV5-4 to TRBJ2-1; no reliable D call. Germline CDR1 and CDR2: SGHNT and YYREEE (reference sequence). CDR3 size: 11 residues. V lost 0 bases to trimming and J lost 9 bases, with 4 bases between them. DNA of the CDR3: TGTGCCAGCAGCTTGGAGGGTGAGCAGTTCTTC. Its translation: CASSLEGEQFF.

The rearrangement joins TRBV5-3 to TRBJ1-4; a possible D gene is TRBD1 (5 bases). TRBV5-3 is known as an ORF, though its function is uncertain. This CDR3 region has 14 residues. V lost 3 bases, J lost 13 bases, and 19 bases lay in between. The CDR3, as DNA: TGTGCCAGAAGCTGGGGCCCGTCCGGGGAGACACTGTTTTTT. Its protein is CARSWGPSGETLFF.

In nucleotides, the CDR3 is TGCGCCAGCAGCCCAGCGGGGGGATATGAGCAGTACTTC. Translation gives CASSPAGGYEQYF. The rearrangement links TRBV4-1 to TRBJ2-7; 9 positions match TRBD2. There are 13 residues in the CDR3. The germline gives CDR1 MGHRA, CDR2 YSYEKL. Trimming removed 4 bases from V and 7 bases from J; junction bases left unmatched: 5.

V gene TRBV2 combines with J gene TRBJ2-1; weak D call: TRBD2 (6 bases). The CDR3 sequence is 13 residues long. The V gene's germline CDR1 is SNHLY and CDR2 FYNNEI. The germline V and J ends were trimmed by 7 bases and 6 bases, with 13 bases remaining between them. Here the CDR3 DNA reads TGTGCCAGCATGGGGGACTTCGGCAATGAGCAGTTCTTC. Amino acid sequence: CASMGDFGNEQFF.

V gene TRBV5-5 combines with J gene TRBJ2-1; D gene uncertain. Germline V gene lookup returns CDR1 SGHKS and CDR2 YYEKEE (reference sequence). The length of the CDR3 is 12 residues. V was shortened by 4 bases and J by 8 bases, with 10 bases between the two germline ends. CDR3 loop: CASSLISDEQFF. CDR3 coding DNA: TGTGCCAGCAGCCTTATCTCAGATGAGCAGTTCTTC. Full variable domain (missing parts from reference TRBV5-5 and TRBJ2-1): DAGVTQSPTHLIKTRGQQVTLRCSPISGHKSVSWYQQVLGQGPQFIFQYYEKEERGRGNFPDRFSARQFPNYSSELNVNALLLGDSALYLCASSLISDEQFFGPGTRLTVL.

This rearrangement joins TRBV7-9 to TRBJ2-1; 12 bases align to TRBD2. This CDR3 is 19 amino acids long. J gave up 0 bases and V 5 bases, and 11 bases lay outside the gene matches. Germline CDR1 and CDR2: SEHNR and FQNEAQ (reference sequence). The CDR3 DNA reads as TGTGCCAGCAGCCTAAGACTAGCGGGGGCTCCCTCCTCCTACAATGAGCAGTTCTTC. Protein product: CASSLRLAGAPSSYNEQFF.

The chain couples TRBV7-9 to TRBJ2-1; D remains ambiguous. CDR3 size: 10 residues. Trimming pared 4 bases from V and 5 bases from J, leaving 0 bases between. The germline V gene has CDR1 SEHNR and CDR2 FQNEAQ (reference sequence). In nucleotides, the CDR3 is TGTGCCAGCAGCTACAATGAGCAGTTCTTC. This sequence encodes CASSYNEQFF.

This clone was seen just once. The CDR3: CAWSKKFQETQYF. The CDR3 DNA reads TGTGCCTGGAGTAAGAAGTTCCAAGAGACCCAGTACTTC. This sequence joins TRBV30 and TRBJ2-5; D remains ambiguous. The CDR3 has 13 amino acids. Trimming shortened V by 2 bases and J by 1 base, and 8 bases separated the two germline ends. Germline lookup yields CDR1 GTSNPN and CDR2 SVGIG (reference sequence).

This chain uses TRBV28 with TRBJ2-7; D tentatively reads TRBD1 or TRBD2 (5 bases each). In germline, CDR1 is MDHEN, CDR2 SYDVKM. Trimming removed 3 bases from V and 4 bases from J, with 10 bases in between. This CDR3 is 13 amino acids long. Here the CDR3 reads CASSFLGVYEQYF. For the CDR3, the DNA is TGTGCCAGCAGTTTCTTGGGGGTTTACGAGCAGTACTTC.

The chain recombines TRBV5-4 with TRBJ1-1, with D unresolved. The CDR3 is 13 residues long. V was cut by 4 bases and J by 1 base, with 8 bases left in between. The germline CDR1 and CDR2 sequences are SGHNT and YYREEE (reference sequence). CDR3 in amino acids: CASSIRENTEAFF. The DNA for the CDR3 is TGTGCCAGCAGCATACGAGAGAACACTGAAGCTTTCTTT.